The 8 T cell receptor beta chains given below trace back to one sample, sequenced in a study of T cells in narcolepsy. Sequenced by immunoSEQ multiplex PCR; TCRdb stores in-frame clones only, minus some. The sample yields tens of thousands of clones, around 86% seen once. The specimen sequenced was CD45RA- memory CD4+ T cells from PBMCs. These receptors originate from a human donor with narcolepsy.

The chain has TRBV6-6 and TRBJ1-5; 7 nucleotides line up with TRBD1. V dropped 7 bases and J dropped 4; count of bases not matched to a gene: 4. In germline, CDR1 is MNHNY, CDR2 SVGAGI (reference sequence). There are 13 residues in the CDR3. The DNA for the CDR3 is TGTGCCAGCATCAGCAGGGGGAATCAGCCCCAGCATTTT. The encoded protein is CASISRGNQPQHF.

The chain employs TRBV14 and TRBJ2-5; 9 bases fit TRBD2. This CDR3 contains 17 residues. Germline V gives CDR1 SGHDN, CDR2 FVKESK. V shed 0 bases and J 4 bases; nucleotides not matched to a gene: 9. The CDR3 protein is CASSQDSAGGHGETQYF. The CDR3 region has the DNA TGTGCCAGCAGCCAAGATTCAGCGGGGGGCCACGGAGAGACCCAGTACTTC.

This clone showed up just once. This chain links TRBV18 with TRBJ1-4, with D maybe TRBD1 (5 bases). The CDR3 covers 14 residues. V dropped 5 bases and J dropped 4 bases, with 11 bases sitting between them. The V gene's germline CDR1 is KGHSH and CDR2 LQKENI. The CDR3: CASSSDRRNEKLFF. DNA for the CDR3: TGTGCCAGCTCATCAGACAGACGTAATGAAAAACTGTTTTTT.

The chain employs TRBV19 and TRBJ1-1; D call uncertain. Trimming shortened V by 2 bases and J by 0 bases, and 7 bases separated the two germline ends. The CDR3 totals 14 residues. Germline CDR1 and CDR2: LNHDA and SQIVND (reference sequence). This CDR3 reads CASSIIGMNTEAFF. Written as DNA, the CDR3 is TGTGCCAGTAGTATAATAGGGATGAACACTGAAGCTTTCTTT.

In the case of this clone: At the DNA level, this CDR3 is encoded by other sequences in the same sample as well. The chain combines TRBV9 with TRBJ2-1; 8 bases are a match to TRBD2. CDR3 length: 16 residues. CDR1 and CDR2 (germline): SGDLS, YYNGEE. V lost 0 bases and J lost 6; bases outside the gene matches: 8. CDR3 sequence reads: CASSVGAGGLGNEQFF. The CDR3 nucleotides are TGTGCCAGCAGCGTAGGGGCGGGGGGACTTGGCAATGAGCAGTTCTTC.

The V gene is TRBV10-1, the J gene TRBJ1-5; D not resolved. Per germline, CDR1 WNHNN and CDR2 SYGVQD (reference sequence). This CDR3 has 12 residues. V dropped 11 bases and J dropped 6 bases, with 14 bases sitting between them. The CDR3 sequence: CAPAHGCQPQHF. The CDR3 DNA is TGCGCCCCCGCCCACGGCTGTCAGCCCCAGCATTTT.

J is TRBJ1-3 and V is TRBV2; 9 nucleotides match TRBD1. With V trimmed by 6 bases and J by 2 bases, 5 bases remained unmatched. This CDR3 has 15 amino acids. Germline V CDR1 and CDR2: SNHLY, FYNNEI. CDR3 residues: CASSLDRGAGNTIYF. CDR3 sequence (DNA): TGTGCCAGCAGCCTTGACAGGGGGGCTGGAAACACCATATATTTT.

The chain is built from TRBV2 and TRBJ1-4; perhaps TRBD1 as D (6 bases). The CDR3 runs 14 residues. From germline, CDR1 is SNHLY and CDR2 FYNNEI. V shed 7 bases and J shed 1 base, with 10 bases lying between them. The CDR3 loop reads CASTLDRTNEKLFF. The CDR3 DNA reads TGTGCCAGCACCCTGGACAGAACTAATGAAAAACTGTTTTTT. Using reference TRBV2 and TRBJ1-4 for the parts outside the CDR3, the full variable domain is EPEVTQTPSHQVTQMGQEVILRCVPISNHLYFYWYRQILGQKVEFLVSFYNNEISEKSEIFDDQFSVERPDGSNFTLKIRSTKLEDSAMYFCASTLDRTNEKLFFGSGTQLSVL.